These 12 T cell receptor delta chains came from one sample sequenced in a study of Vδ1+ human thymocytes (dated by TCRdb to the late 2010s). Study-level results and caveats: In contrast to oligoclonal peripheral blood repertoires, thymic TRG and TRD repertoires appeared to be highly polyclonal with Gaussian CDR3 length distributions.

Antigens of these TCRs are unknown. Data came from an Illumina MiSeq. RNA was isolated using the RNeasy mini kit, and reverse transcription was performed with Superscript III. CDR3 amplicons were generated by multiplex PCR with pooled V-gene forward primers and a constant-region reverse primer carrying Illumina adaptor overhangs. TCRdb reran clone calling on the public reads with CATT; rows sharing one DNA sequence were then combined. The sample data list 70,000 or so delta-chain clones, and around 35% of these were observed just once. The ten largest clones add up to roughly 0.25% of the sample. Sequenced: Vdelta1+ gamma-delta thymocytes from the thymus. What this sample's cell subset or site label stands for: FACS-sorted CD3+ TCRalphabeta- TCRVdelta1+ TCRVdelta2- thymocytes. The source of these receptors is a boy younger than two who had congenital heart surgery.

Concerning this clone: Distinct nucleotide sequences in the sample also encode this CDR3. The chain employs TRDV1 and TRDJ1, with 10 bases matching TRDD3. CDR3 length equals 20 residues. In germline, CDR1 is TSWWSYY, CDR2 QGS. The junction had 16 bases not matched to a gene; V was cut back by 2 bases and J by 1 base. The CDR3 loop reads CALGEFLPKTTGGSTDKLIF. The CDR3 DNA follows: TGTGCTCTTGGGGAATTCCTTCCTAAAACTACTGGGGGATCCACCGATAAACTCATCTTT.

The chain is built from TRDV1 and TRDJ1, with 12 bases aligning to TRDD3. CDR1 TSWWSYY and CDR2 QGS come from the germline V gene. The CDR3 extends over 20 amino acids. The trim removed 1 base at V and 4 bases at J, leaving 16 bases unmatched. This CDR3 reads CALGERVHLVLGDTIDKLIF. CDR3 sequence (DNA): TGTGCTCTTGGGGAACGAGTACATCTTGTACTGGGGGATACCATCGATAAACTCATCTTT.

The chain is built from TRDV1 and TRDJ1, with 9 bases identical to TRDD3. This CDR3 is built from 17 residues. Trimming took 1 base from V and 0 from J; bases not matched to a gene: 6. CDR1 and CDR2 (germline): TSWWSYY, QGS. The CDR3 region is CALGERTSGGYTDKLIF. The DNA of the CDR3 is TGTGCTCTTGGGGAACGCACTTCTGGGGGATACACCGATAAACTCATCTTT.

The chain joins TRDV1 to TRDJ1; tentative D call: TRDD2 (6 bases). This CDR3 is 17 amino acids long. Germline V CDR1 and CDR2: TSWWSYY, QGS. Trimming cost V 0 bases and J 5 bases, with 19 bases left between them. In nucleotides, the CDR3 is TGTGCTCTTGGGGAACTACCCTTCCATCACCACTTGGATAAACTCATCTTT. Its translation: CALGELPFHHHLDKLIF.

This clone was observed a few times. The chain couples TRDV1 to TRDJ1, with 10 bases identical to TRDD3. CDR1 TSWWSYY and CDR2 QGS come from the germline V gene. V trimming: 0 bases; J trimming: 0 bases; junction bases outside the gene matches: 7. The CDR3 covers 18 residues. In nucleotides, the CDR3 is TGTGCTCTTGGGGAACTACTTGGGGGATACCCTTACACCGATAAACTCATCTTT. It yields the protein CALGELLGGYPYTDKLIF.

V and J are TRDV1 and TRDJ1; TRDD3 matches at 13 bases. V dropped 5 bases and J dropped 9; count of bases not matched to a gene: 21. The germline gives CDR1 TSWWSYY, CDR2 QGS. This CDR3 is built from 19 residues. CDR3 protein: CALGKGAYWGIRRNWQLIF. In nucleotides, the CDR3 is TGTGCTCTTGGGAAAGGGGCTTACTGGGGGATACGTCGAAACTGGCAACTCATCTTT.

The rearrangement joins TRDV1 to TRDJ1; a possible D gene is TRDD2 (7 bases). Looked up from germline, CDR1 is TSWWSYY and CDR2 is QGS. This CDR3 spans 20 amino acids. V lost 4 bases and J lost 4, with 31 bases in between. The CDR3 sequence is CALGARFLHLLGTHRDKLIF. The CDR3 DNA reads TGTGCTCTTGGGGCACGTTTCCTACACTTACTGGGAACCCATCGCGATAAACTCATCTTT.

The genes are TRDV1 and TRDJ1; 11 positions match TRDD3. This CDR3 spans 17 amino acids. Germline CDR1 reads TSWWSYY; CDR2 reads QGS. The V and J ends lost 1 base and 0 bases, in that order; junction bases with no gene match: 4. The CDR3 loop reads CALGEPTGGYYTDKLIF. The CDR3 coding sequence is TGTGCTCTTGGGGAACCTACTGGGGGATATTACACCGATAAACTCATCTTT.

V gene TRDV1 combines with J gene TRDJ1, with 7 bases aligning to TRDD3. The CDR3 is 18 residues long. Germline trimming cut 1 base from V and 0 bases from J; bases unmatched to any gene: 11. The germline CDR1 and CDR2 sequences are TSWWSYY and QGS. In DNA, the CDR3 is TGTGCTCTTGGGGAACAGGGCACACTGGGGACGTACACCGATAAACTCATCTTT. As protein: CALGEQGTLGTYTDKLIF.

The rearrangement uses TRDV1 and TRDJ1; D may be TRDD3 (6 bases). Trimming cost V 0 bases and J 0 bases, with 14 bases left between them. The CDR3 consists of 17 residues. Germline V gives CDR1 TSWWSYY, CDR2 QGS. CDR3 residues: CALGELPPWGDTDKLIF. DNA for the CDR3: TGTGCTCTTGGGGAACTGCCCCCTTGGGGGGACACCGATAAACTCATCTTT.

This clone was counted a few times. The V call is TRDV1, the J call TRDJ1, with 11 bases fitting TRDD3. Germline CDR1 reads TSWWSYY; CDR2 reads QGS. This CDR3 is built from 15 residues. After removal of 7 bases from V and 3 bases from J, the junction contained 7 bases not matched to a gene. CDR3 bases: TGTGCTCTTGAAGGACTGGGGGATAACTCCGATAAACTCATCTTT. Encoded protein: CALEGLGDNSDKLIF.

The rearrangement joins TRDV1 to TRDJ1; TRDD3 agrees at 8 bases. Germline assignment: CDR1 TSWWSYY and CDR2 QGS. The CDR3 extends over 22 amino acids. With 2 bases clipped from V and 3 bases from J, the junction kept 26 bases outside the gene matches. CDR3 bases: TGTGCTCTTGGGGAAAACCCCCCCCTGGGTACTGGGGGCCACCGCGGCGCCGATAAACTCATCTTT. Its protein is CALGENPPLGTGGHRGADKLIF.